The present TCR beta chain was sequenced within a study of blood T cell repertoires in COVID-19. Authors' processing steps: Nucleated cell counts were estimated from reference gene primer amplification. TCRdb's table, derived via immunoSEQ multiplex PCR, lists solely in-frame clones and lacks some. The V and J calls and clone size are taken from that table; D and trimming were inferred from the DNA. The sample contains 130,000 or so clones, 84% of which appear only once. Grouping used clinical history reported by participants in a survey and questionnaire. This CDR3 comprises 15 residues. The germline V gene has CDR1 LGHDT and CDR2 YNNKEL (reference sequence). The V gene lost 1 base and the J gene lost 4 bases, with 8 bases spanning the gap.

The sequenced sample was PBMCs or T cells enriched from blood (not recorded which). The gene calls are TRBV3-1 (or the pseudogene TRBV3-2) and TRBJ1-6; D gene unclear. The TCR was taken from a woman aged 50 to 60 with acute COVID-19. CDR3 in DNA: TGTGCCAGCAGCCAAGCTTCGACATATAATTCACCCCTCCACTTT. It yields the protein CASSQASTYNSPLHF.